Listed below are T cell receptor beta chains from one sample, sequenced in a study of regulatory T cells in long-lasting Graves disease. TCRdb re-called the multiplex PCR reads through MiXCR, storing one row per CDR3 protein. The data show about 660,000 distinct CDR3 sequences, around 30% seen once. The sample in question was peripheral blood mononuclear cells (PBMCs), obtained when the disease was refractory, from a patient treated with antithyroid drugs. Receptors originate from a female donor with Graves disease. The CDR3 runs from the conserved cysteine through the conserved F or W. A D gene is named only where the DNA matches it firmly. Where a row states a size, it is once, few, many or the class of an expanded clone; other rows omit it.

V gene: TRBV29-1
clone size: -
D gene: -
J gene: TRBJ1-2
CDR3 DNA: TGCAGCGTTGGCAACTGGGGGCGGGTTCAGTTATATGGCTACACCTTC
CDR3 protein: CSVGNWGRVQLYGYTF

V gene: TRBV6-2/TRBV6-3
clone size: few
D gene: TRBD2
J gene: TRBJ2-7
CDR3 DNA: TGTGCCAGCAGGGGGACTAGCGGGAGCTCCTACGAGCAGTACTTC
CDR3 protein: CASRGTSGSSYEQYF

V gene: TRBV19
clone size: -
D gene: -
J gene: TRBJ2-7
CDR3 DNA: TGTGCCAGTAGTATGGGGGACACCTCCTACGAGCAGTACTTC
CDR3 protein: CASSMGDTSYEQYF

V gene: TRBV2
clone size: many
D gene: TRBD1
J gene: TRBJ2-7
CDR3 DNA: TGTGCCAGCGGGACAGGCCTAACCTACGAGCAGTACTTC
CDR3 protein: CASGTGLTYEQYF

V gene: TRBV3-1
clone size: -
D gene: TRBD2
J gene: TRBJ2-7
CDR3 DNA: TGTGCCAGCAGCCAAAAAAGGGCTAGCGGGAGATCCGAGCAGTACTTC
CDR3 protein: CASSQKRASGRSEQYF

V gene: TRBV19
clone size: -
D gene: -
J gene: TRBJ1-2
CDR3 DNA: TGTGCCAGTAGTATCCTCAGCAGGGCTCACAACTATGGCTACACCTTC
CDR3 protein: CASSILSRAHNYGYTF

V gene: TRBV30
clone size: -
D gene: -
J gene: TRBJ1-6
CDR3 DNA: TGTGCCTGGAGTCCCGGGATTAATAATTCACCCCTCCACTTT
CDR3 protein: CAWSPGINNSPLHF

V gene: TRBV12-3/TRBV12-4
clone size: many
D gene: TRBD1
J gene: TRBJ1-2
CDR3 DNA: TGTGCCAGCAGTGGGGACAGGGGGCAAGGCTACACCTTC
CDR3 protein: CASSGDRGQGYTF

V gene: TRBV29-1
clone size: -
D gene: -
J gene: TRBJ1-1
CDR3 DNA: TGCAGCGTTGGAGGGGTGGGGGCAGGGGATGCTTTCTTT
CDR3 protein: CSVGGVGAGDAFF

V gene: TRBV6-4
clone size: few
D gene: -
J gene: TRBJ1-5
CDR3 DNA: TGTGCCAGCAGTGATGGGATTAGCAATCAGCCCCAGCATTTT
CDR3 protein: CASSDGISNQPQHF

V gene: TRBV6-1
clone size: many
D gene: TRBD1
J gene: TRBJ2-5
CDR3 DNA: TGTGCCAGCAGAAGGACAGGGGTCCAAGAGACCCAGTACTTC
CDR3 protein: CASRRTGVQETQYF

V gene: TRBV20-1
clone size: once
D gene: -
J gene: TRBJ1-2
CDR3 DNA: TGCAGTGCTAGAGATCCGATCCAGGGACGGGGGGAGATATGGGACTATGGCTACACCTTC
CDR3 protein: CSARDPIQGRGEIWDYGYTF

V gene: TRBV7-9
clone size: -
D gene: TRBD1
J gene: TRBJ1-5
CDR3 DNA: TGTGCCAGCAGCCCCTTAGGGGGGACAGGTAATCAGCCCCAGCATTTT
CDR3 protein: CASSPLGGTGNQPQHF

V gene: TRBV27
clone size: -
D gene: -
J gene: TRBJ2-2
CDR3 DNA: TGTGCCAGCAGCGTGGAGGGCCTCGGGGAGCTGTTTTTT
CDR3 protein: CASSVEGLGELFF

V gene: TRBV19
clone size: -
D gene: TRBD1
J gene: TRBJ1-1
CDR3 DNA: TGTGCCATCTTTAGACAGGGTTCTCGCACTGAAGCTTTCTTT
CDR3 protein: CAIFRQGSRTEAFF

V gene: TRBV2
clone size: many
D gene: -
J gene: TRBJ2-5
CDR3 DNA: TGTGCCAGCAGTGAAACCCGCGTAGAGACCCAGTACTTC
CDR3 protein: CASSETRVETQYF

V gene: TRBV11-2
clone size: few
D gene: -
J gene: TRBJ1-1
CDR3 DNA: TGTGCCAGCAGCCAAGGGGTAGGTTTGGCTGAAGCTTTCTTT
CDR3 protein: CASSQGVGLAEAFF

V gene: TRBV19
clone size: -
D gene: -
J gene: TRBJ2-5
CDR3 DNA: TGTGCCAGTAGTCCCCCGAGAGGGTACGAGACCCAGTACTTC
CDR3 protein: CASSPPRGYETQYF

V gene: TRBV27
clone size: few
D gene: TRBD1
J gene: TRBJ1-1
CDR3 DNA: TGTGCCAGCAGCACAGGGGTTCTAGTCACTGAAGCTTTCTTT
CDR3 protein: CASSTGVLVTEAFF

V gene: TRBV5-6
clone size: many
D gene: -
J gene: TRBJ2-5
CDR3 DNA: TGTGCCAGCAGGCGGATTCTTTGGTTAGGGGGGGCAAGAGAGACCCAGTACTTC
CDR3 protein: CASRRILWLGGARETQYF

V gene: TRBV5-5
clone size: few
D gene: TRBD1
J gene: TRBJ1-1
CDR3 DNA: TGTGCCAGCAGCTCGGGACAGGGGTATCGAAACACTGAAGCTTTCTTT
CDR3 protein: CASSSGQGYRNTEAFF

V gene: TRBV9
clone size: -
D gene: TRBD2
J gene: TRBJ2-7
CDR3 DNA: TGTGCCAGCAGCTCAGACCGACTAGCGGGAGGTTCCGAGCAGTACTTC
CDR3 protein: CASSSDRLAGGSEQYF

V gene: TRBV11-2
clone size: -
D gene: -
J gene: TRBJ1-1
CDR3 DNA: TGTGCCAGCAGCTTAGCCTTGTACGGCATTAACACTGAAGCTTTCTTT
CDR3 protein: CASSLALYGINTEAFF

V gene: TRBV6-1
clone size: few
D gene: -
J gene: TRBJ2-4
CDR3 DNA: TGTGCCAGCACCACGTACTGGGTAGGAGCCAAAAACATTCAGTACTTC
CDR3 protein: CASTTYWVGAKNIQYF

V gene: TRBV3-1
clone size: -
D gene: -
J gene: TRBJ2-7
CDR3 DNA: TGTGCCAGCAGCCGGAGCGGGTTAAGTAGGCTGTACTTC
CDR3 protein: CASSRSGLSRLYF

V gene: TRBV12-3/TRBV12-4
clone size: -
D gene: TRBD1
J gene: TRBJ1-2
CDR3 DNA: TGTGCCAGCAGGCGAGACAGGGGGGTTAATGGTGGCTACACCTTC
CDR3 protein: CASRRDRGVNGGYTF

V gene: TRBV11-3
clone size: -
D gene: -
J gene: TRBJ2-5
CDR3 DNA: TGTGCCAGCAGCTTAGGGTCCGCAATCCCGCAAGAGACCCAGTACTTC
CDR3 protein: CASSLGSAIPQETQYF

V gene: TRBV10-3
clone size: few
D gene: -
J gene: TRBJ2-7
CDR3 DNA: TGTGCCATCAGTGAGTCAACTGGGTACGAGCAGTACTTC
CDR3 protein: CAISESTGYEQYF

V gene: TRBV11-2
clone size: -
D gene: -
J gene: TRBJ2-7
CDR3 DNA: TGTGCCAGCAGCTTGGGCGAGATCTACGAGCAGTACTTC
CDR3 protein: CASSLGEIYEQYF